A single sample gave rise to the 29 T cell receptor beta chains below, sequenced in a study of technical replicates of blood from four donors. The protocol was immunoSEQ multiplex PCR, while the TCRdb copy is restricted to in-frame clones and leaves out a portion. The table includes tens of thousands of clones, around 92% detected once. The sequencing sample was made of T cells isolated from PBMCs. Receptors were obtained from a human donor in good health.

CDR3 nucleotides: TGTGCCAGCTCACCGGGACAGAACTATGGCTACACCTTC. As protein: CASSPGQNYGYTF. The V and J genes are TRBV18 and TRBJ1-2; 7 nucleotides line up with TRBD1. Germline CDR1 reads KGHSH; CDR2 reads LQKENI. The V gene end was trimmed by 3 bases and the J gene end by 2 bases; junction bases not matched to a gene: 0. This CDR3 spans 13 amino acids.

A single count supports this clone. One junction end does not reproduce the germline sequence, and a read error may be involved. This chain uses TRBV11-2 with TRBJ2-7, with a tentative D call TRBD2 (5 bases). Per germline, CDR1 SGHAT and CDR2 FQNNGV. CDR3 length: 13 residues. The CDR3 is CASSLSGKRPSSF. The CDR3 DNA reads TGTGCCAGCAGCTTATCGGGAAAACGGCCCTCTTCGTTC.

The gene calls are TRBV7-9 and TRBJ2-3, with TRBD2 identical over 9 bases. Per the germline V gene, CDR1 is SEHNR and CDR2 is FQNEAQ (reference sequence). After removal of 1 base from V and 1 base from J, the junction contained 6 bases not matched to a gene. This CDR3 comprises 17 residues. The CDR3: CASSLELVAGGTDTQYF. Here the CDR3 DNA reads TGTGCCAGCAGCTTAGAACTGGTAGCGGGAGGCACAGATACGCAGTATTTT.

This chain connects TRBV7-9 to TRBJ2-2, with TRBD2 matching over 9 bases. The length of the CDR3 is 14 residues. The V and J ends lost 5 bases and 6 bases, in that order; junction bases with no gene match: 4. Germline V gene lookup returns CDR1 SEHNR and CDR2 FQNEAQ (reference sequence). The CDR3 reads CASSPGLAAGELFF. CDR3 DNA: TGTGCCAGCAGCCCGGGACTAGCCGCCGGGGAGCTGTTTTTT.

The genes are TRBV7-9 and TRBJ2-3; no clear D. The germline V and J ends were trimmed by 8 bases and 5 bases, with 14 bases remaining between them. Germline CDR1 SEHNR, CDR2 FQNEAQ (reference sequence). This CDR3 is 13 amino acids long. The CDR3 nucleotides are TGTGCCAGCGCGGAGCAGCCGGGAGATACGCAGTATTTT. It codes for CASAEQPGDTQYF. The full variable domain, its missing parts supplied by reference TRBV7-9 and TRBJ2-3, is DTGVSQNPRHKITKRGQNVTFRCDPISEHNRLYWYRQTLGQGPEFLTYFQNEAQLEKSRLLSDRFSAERPKGSFSTLEIQRTEQGDSAMYLCASAEQPGDTQYFGPGTRLTVL.

The chain has TRBV19 and TRBJ2-7; the match to TRBD1 covers 8 bases. The CDR3 has 14 residues. Germline CDR1 reads LNHDA; CDR2 reads SQIVND (reference sequence). J lost 6 bases, V lost 1 base, and 5 bases had no gene match. CDR3 DNA sequence: TGTGCCAGTAGTATAGGGACAGGGATGGGCGAGCAGTACTTC. This translates into CASSIGTGMGEQYF.

The chain carries TRBV30 and TRBJ1-2; D ambiguous. The CDR3 consists of 12 residues. V was trimmed by 0 bases and J by 5 bases, leaving 7 bases between them. Per germline, CDR1 GTSNPN and CDR2 SVGIG (reference sequence). CDR3 loop: CAWSVGGYGYTF. CDR3 coding DNA: TGTGCCTGGAGTGTAGGAGGGTATGGCTACACCTTC.

J is TRBJ2-3 and V is TRBV4-1; TRBD2 agrees at 10 bases. CDR1 and CDR2 (germline): MGHRA, YSYEKL. The length of the CDR3 is 16 residues. V trimming: 0 bases; J trimming: 4 bases; junction bases outside the gene matches: 4. CDR3: CASSQDPAGGPDTQYF. CDR3 DNA sequence: TGCGCCAGCAGCCAAGATCCAGCGGGAGGGCCAGATACGCAGTATTTT.

V is TRBV4-3 and J is TRBJ2-5; 12 positions match TRBD2. The CDR3 has 16 amino acids. The germline V gene encodes CDR1 LGHNA and CDR2 YSLEER. With V trimmed by 2 bases and J by 2 bases, 3 bases remained unmatched. CDR3 sequence (DNA): TGCGCCAGCAGCCAAACCGGACTAGCGGGACAAGAGACCCAGTACTTC. Its protein is CASSQTGLAGQETQYF.

This chain uses TRBV6-5 with TRBJ1-2; 8 bases are shared with TRBD1. Germline assignment: CDR1 MNHEY and CDR2 SVGAGI. V was pared by 10 bases and J by 6 bases, with 10 bases of the junction left unmatched. The CDR3 is made up of 13 amino acids. CDR3 region: CATVGQGLNGYTF. In DNA, the CDR3 is TGTGCCACCGTTGGACAGGGTCTTAATGGCTACACCTTC.

This rearrangement joins TRBV27 to TRBJ2-5, with a tentative D call TRBD1 (5 bases). Germline assignment: CDR1 MNHEY and CDR2 SMNVEV (reference sequence). The CDR3 runs to 15 residues. Trimming removed 2 bases at V and 5 bases at J, with 15 bases between. CDR3 nucleotide sequence: TGTGCCAGCAGTTTAACAAGGGGTGAAGGGGAGACCCAGTACTTC. This translates into CASSLTRGEGETQYF.

The chain joins TRBV15 to TRBJ2-3; D possibly corresponds to TRBD2 (6 bases). This CDR3 spans 16 amino acids. The germline V and J ends were trimmed by 3 bases and 2 bases, with 15 bases remaining between them. Per germline, CDR1 LNHNV and CDR2 YYDKDF (reference sequence). The CDR3 spells CATSRWDSSTTDTQYF. The DNA for the CDR3 is TGTGCCACCAGCAGGTGGGACTCGAGCACCACAGATACGCAGTATTTT. The full variable domain, its missing parts supplied by reference TRBV15 and TRBJ2-3, is DAMVIQNPRYQVTQFGKPVTLSCSQTLNHNVMYWYQQKSSQAPKLLFHYYDKDFNNEADTPDNFQSRRPNTSFCFLDIRSPGLGDTAMYLCATSRWDSSTTDTQYFGPGTRLTVL.

This chain uses TRBV13 with TRBJ1-1; no definite D call. CDR1 and CDR2 (germline): PRHDT, FYEKMQ (reference sequence). Trimming stripped 2 bases from V and 5 bases from J, with 6 bases between. The CDR3 has 12 residues. The chain's CDR3 is CASSLLRTEAFF. CDR3 DNA: TGTGCCAGCAGCTTACTACGGACTGAAGCTTTCTTT. The whole variable domain, remainder taken from reference TRBV13 and TRBJ1-1, is AAGVIQSPRHLIKEKRETATLKCYPIPRHDTVYWYQQGPGQDPQFLISFYEKMQSDKGSIPDRFSAQQFSDYHSELNMSSLELGDSALYFCASSLLRTEAFFGQGTRLTVV.

This chain joins TRBV7-3 and TRBJ2-3, with TRBD1 matching over 8 bases. In germline, CDR1 is SGHTA, CDR2 FQGTGA. CDR3 length: 16 residues. V lost 5 bases to trimming and J lost 5 bases; unmatched junction nucleotides: 12. The CDR3 here is CASSLLWQGAGDTQYF. Here the CDR3 DNA reads TGTGCCAGCAGCCTCCTTTGGCAGGGGGCAGGAGATACGCAGTATTTT.

This clone was found a few times. V usage is TRBV5-6 and J usage is TRBJ2-5, with 11 bases lining up with TRBD2. The CDR3 contains 14 residues. With V trimmed by 0 bases and J by 5 bases, 0 bases remained unmatched. Germline V gene sequence: CDR1 SGHDT, CDR2 YYEEEE. The CDR3 region has the DNA TGTGCCAGCAGCTTGGCTAGCGGGGGGGAGACCCAGTACTTC. Protein product: CASSLASGGETQYF.

This sequence joins TRBV4-3 and TRBJ2-7; 7 bases map to TRBD2. CDR1 is LGHNA and CDR2 is YSLEER in the germline V gene. V shed 1 base and J 1 base; nucleotides not matched to a gene: 10. There are 17 residues in the CDR3. As DNA, the CDR3 is TGCGCCAGCAGCCAAGGGGGGGGTCAGTACAGATCCTACGAGCAGTACTTC. This codes for CASSQGGGQYRSYEQYF.

This clone was picked up a small number of times. The chain couples TRBV19 to TRBJ1-4; a weak D match, TRBD1 (5 bases). CDR1 is LNHDA, CDR2 SQIVND, per germline (reference sequence). V dropped 3 bases and J dropped 4 bases, with 9 bases sitting between them. The length of the CDR3 is 14 residues. CDR3 nucleotide sequence: TGTGCCAGTAGTATGTGGGGGGATAATGAAAAACTGTTTTTT. This translates into CASSMWGDNEKLFF.

The chain has TRBV29-1 and TRBJ2-5; tentatively, D is TRBD1 (6 bases). The V end lost 3 bases, the J end lost 1 base, and 12 bases lay between the germline ends. Germline V gives CDR1 SQVTM, CDR2 ANQGSEA. The CDR3 has 14 residues. Written as DNA, the CDR3 is TGCAGCGTTGAGGAGAGGGGGTTCCAAGAGACCCAGTACTTC. Translated, it gives CSVEERGFQETQYF.

The chain recombines TRBV7-9 with TRBJ2-1; D ambiguous. From germline, CDR1 is SEHNR and CDR2 FQNEAQ (reference sequence). The CDR3 length is 13 residues. The V end was cut by 1 base, the J end by 9 bases, with 10 bases between. The CDR3 region is CASSLGVVIEQFF. CDR3 nucleotides: TGTGCCAGCAGCTTAGGAGTCGTTATTGAGCAGTTCTTC. Drawing the rest from reference TRBV7-9 and TRBJ2-1, the complete variable domain is DTGVSQNPRHKITKRGQNVTFRCDPISEHNRLYWYRQTLGQGPEFLTYFQNEAQLEKSRLLSDRFSAERPKGSFSTLEIQRTEQGDSAMYLCASSLGVVIEQFFGPGTRLTVL.

The chain couples TRBV13 to TRBJ2-3; 14 nucleotides line up with TRBD2. This CDR3 comprises 20 residues. Germline CDR1 and CDR2: PRHDT and FYEKMQ (reference sequence). The V gene end was trimmed by 1 base and the J gene end by 1 base; junction bases not matched to a gene: 10. Here the CDR3 DNA reads TGTGCCAGCAGCTTAGCCCTGGGACTAGCGGGAGAGCTAGGCACAGATACGCAGTATTTT. It yields the protein CASSLALGLAGELGTDTQYF.

The V call is TRBV27, the J call TRBJ2-7, with D tentatively TRBD1 (6 bases). V gave up 3 bases and J gave up 3 bases, with 9 bases separating them. The CDR3 contains 13 residues. Germline CDR1 reads MNHEY; CDR2 reads SMNVEV (reference sequence). The CDR3 sequence is CASSFRGGYEQYF. The CDR3 DNA reads as TGTGCCAGCAGTTTCCGAGGGGGCTACGAGCAGTACTTC.

The V and J genes are TRBV7-6 and TRBJ2-3; 13 bases are a match to TRBD2. The CDR3 is made up of 15 amino acids. Germline trimming cut 5 bases from V and 4 bases from J; bases unmatched to any gene: 3. Germline V gene lookup returns CDR1 SGHVS and CDR2 FNYEAQ. CDR3 protein: CASSLGLAGADTQYF. CDR3 coding DNA: TGTGCCAGCAGCCTAGGACTAGCGGGAGCAGATACGCAGTATTTT.

The chain has TRBV28 and TRBJ2-7, with a possible D match to TRBD1 (5 bases). The V end lost 8 bases, the J end lost 9 bases, and 20 bases lay between the germline ends. The CDR3 is 13 residues long. Germline values: CDR1 MDHEN, CDR2 SYDVKM. The CDR3 reads CASQNVPPGRQYF. The CDR3 DNA reads TGTGCCAGCCAAAACGTCCCCCCAGGGCGGCAGTACTTC.

In this sample, this clone turned up a few times. The chain combines TRBV5-1 with TRBJ1-5; possibly TRBD1 for D (6 bases). In germline, CDR1 is SGHRS, CDR2 YFSETQ. V was cut by 4 bases and J by 5 bases, with 13 bases left in between. The length of the CDR3 is 14 residues. The CDR3 loop is CASSPMTGDQPQHF. CDR3 DNA: TGCGCCAGCAGCCCAATGACAGGAGATCAGCCCCAGCATTTT.

V and J are TRBV6-1 and TRBJ2-5, with 8 bases aligning to TRBD2. Trimming at V came to 1 base and at J to 4 bases, leaving 11 bases not matched to a gene. This CDR3 has 17 residues. Germline lookup yields CDR1 MNHNS and CDR2 SASEGT. The CDR3 sequence: CASSEGLALARRETQYF. Here the CDR3 DNA reads TGTGCCAGCAGTGAAGGACTAGCGCTCGCCCGGAGAGAGACCCAGTACTTC.

V and J are TRBV27 and TRBJ2-2, with 7 bases fitting TRBD1. Germline V gene data show CDR1 as MNHEY and CDR2 as SMNVEV (reference sequence). The CDR3 totals 18 residues. After removal of 6 bases from V and 9 bases from J, the junction contained 22 bases not matched to a gene. The CDR3 region is CASSTSGGVFFSGRELFF. The CDR3 DNA sequence: TGTGCCAGCAGCACCTCAGGGGGTGTGTTTTTTAGTGGCCGGGAGCTGTTTTTT.

This chain joins TRBV7-2 and TRBJ1-2; perhaps TRBD1 as D (5 bases). Deletions cut 5 bases from V and 3 bases from J, with 13 bases between. The germline gives CDR1 SGHTA, CDR2 FQGNSA. The CDR3 sequence is 14 residues long. The CDR3 DNA sequence: TGTGCCAGCAGCGCCCAAGGACACTACTATGGCTACACCTTC. Translated: CASSAQGHYYGYTF.

With regard to this clone: Compared with germline, one end of the junction differs, possibly owing to a read error. J is TRBJ1-1 and V is TRBV27; D gene uncertain. The germline V gene encodes CDR1 MNHEY and CDR2 SMNVEV (reference sequence). The CDR3 spans 13 residues. CDR3 sequence: CASSLSKNTEAFF. As DNA, the CDR3 is TGTGCCAGCAGTTTATCAAAGAACACTGAAGCGTTCTTT.

The chain is built from TRBV27 and TRBJ1-1, with D uncertain. V lost 6 bases, J lost 1 base, and 6 bases lay in between. There are 12 residues in the CDR3. The V gene's germline CDR1 is MNHEY and CDR2 SMNVEV (reference sequence). For the CDR3, the DNA is TGTGCCAGCAGACACAGGAACACTGAAGCTTTCTTT. Amino acids: CASRHRNTEAFF.